These 10 T cell receptor beta chains came from one sample sequenced in a study of human T cells and chemical hapten exposure. This sample's time point: patch test 1, 2 weeks after DPC sensitization. The treatment was: therapeutic diphenylcyclopropenone sensitization with weekly scalp DPC. TCRdb re-derived calls from the RACE reads in MiXCR, one entry per CDR3 protein. This repertoire shows 70,000 to 80,000 distinct CDR3 sequences, more than 30% found once; its top ten account for around 8.9%. The sample was whole blood, taken in connection with sensitization to the hapten diphenylcyclopropenone (DPC). The receptors were sampled from a man aged 40-49 years with alopecia areata. Some clones in this sample may be carry-over from other donors' samples.

The rearrangement links TRBV6-2 or TRBV6-3 to TRBJ2-1, with 11 bases that match TRBD2. V trimming: 5 bases; J trimming: 4 bases; junction bases outside the gene matches: 10. The CDR3 is 17 amino acids. Germline assignment: CDR1 MNHEY and CDR2 SVGEGT. CDR3: CASSPLLGLAEYNEQFF. CDR3 DNA: TGTGCCAGCAGTCCCCTCCTGGGACTAGCGGAATACAATGAGCAGTTCTTC.

The V call is TRBV6-1, the J call TRBJ1-5; D is uncertain. CDR3 length: 14 residues. Per the germline V gene, CDR1 is MNHNS and CDR2 is SASEGT. Deletions cut 4 bases from V and 3 bases from J, with 10 bases between. For the CDR3, the DNA is TGTGCCAGCAGTGTTTGGCAGTTCAATCAGCCCCAGCATTTT. It translates to CASSVWQFNQPQHF.

The gene calls are TRBV19 and TRBJ1-2; D gene unclear. The germline V gene encodes CDR1 LNHDA and CDR2 SQIVND (reference sequence). The CDR3 consists of 14 residues. V dropped 7 bases and J dropped 5 bases, with 17 bases sitting between them. The CDR3 loop reads CASTTTASSYGYTF. Here the CDR3 DNA reads TGTGCCAGTACCACCACCGCAAGCTCATATGGCTACACCTTC.

This clonotype occurred a few times. V gene TRBV28 combines with J gene TRBJ2-7; 7 nucleotides line up with TRBD1. This CDR3 is built from 12 residues. Germline lookup yields CDR1 MDHEN and CDR2 SYDVKM. V dropped 9 bases and J dropped 2; count of bases not matched to a gene: 4. CDR3: CASGQGAYEQYF. The CDR3 DNA sequence: TGTGCCAGTGGGCAGGGGGCCTACGAGCAGTACTTC.

This CDR3 is CAISESPTGSGEQYF. The CDR3 bases are TGTGCCATCAGTGAGTCCCCCACTGGATCGGGCGAGCAGTACTTC. The V and J genes are TRBV10-3 and TRBJ2-7; D is unresolved. Trimming cost V 0 bases and J 6 bases, with 15 bases left between them. The germline gives CDR1 ENHRY, CDR2 SYGVKD. The CDR3 is made up of 15 amino acids.

This clonotype was counted only a few times. The V and J genes are TRBV14 and TRBJ1-6, with D uncertain. This CDR3 is built from 14 residues. Trimming left V 0 bases short and J 5 bases short, with 5 bases between. CDR1 and CDR2 from the germline V gene are SGHDN and FVKESK. CDR3 in amino acids: CASSQDMDNSPLHF. DNA of the CDR3: TGTGCCAGCAGCCAAGACATGGATAATTCACCCCTCCACTTT. The full variable domain, with the rest looked up from reference TRBV14 and TRBJ1-6, is EAGVTQFPSHSVIEKGQTVTLRCDPISGHDNLYWYRRVMGKEIKFLLHFVKESKQDESGMPNNRFLAERTGGTYSTLKVQPAELEDSGVYFCASSQDMDNSPLHFGNGTRLTVT.

As DNA, the CDR3 is TGTGCCAGCAGTAACCCACCAGCCGGGACAGGGGGCCTGAACACTGAAGCTTTCTTT. The encoded protein is CASSNPPAGTGGLNTEAFF. The V and J genes are TRBV12-3 or TRBV12-4 and TRBJ1-1; 12 bases match TRBD1. CDR3 length: 19 residues. V shed 5 bases, J shed 0 bases, and the junction held 13 bases outside the gene matches.

Only a few counts were recorded for this clonotype. The chain is built from TRBV27 and TRBJ1-6, with 9 bases matching TRBD1. The CDR3 extends over 14 amino acids. The V gene's germline CDR1 is MNHEY and CDR2 SMNVEV (reference sequence). J was trimmed by 9 bases and V by 7 bases; bases with no gene match: 7. In nucleotides, the CDR3 is TGTGCCAGCAACTGGGGGGGACAGGGTTCACCCCTCCACTTT. It is translated as CASNWGGQGSPLHF.

To note about this clonotype: Mismatch with germline at one junction end may stem from a read error. CDR3 coding DNA: TGTGCCAGTAGTATAGACGTCCAGAACACTGAAACTTTCTTT. It is translated as CASSIDVQNTETFF. The V gene is TRBV19, the J gene TRBJ1-1; D gene uncertain. Germline lookup yields CDR1 LNHDA and CDR2 SQIVND (reference sequence). CDR3 length: 14 amino acids. Filled out from reference TRBV19 and TRBJ1-1, the complete variable domain reads DGGITQSPKYLFRKEGQNVTLSCEQNLNHDAMYWYRQDPGQGLRLIYYSQIVNDFQKGDIAEGYSVSREKKESFPLTVTSAQKNPTAFYLCASSIDVQNTETFFGQGTRLTVV.

The chain links TRBV3-1 to TRBJ2-1, with 7 positions matching TRBD2. Germline V lookup: CDR1 LGHDT, CDR2 YNNKEL (reference sequence). This CDR3 spans 14 amino acids. The trim removed 4 bases at V and 9 bases at J, leaving 9 bases unmatched. The DNA of the CDR3 is TGTGCCAGCAGCCTCGCGGGGGTACGGGTTGAGCAGTTCTTC. It translates to CASSLAGVRVEQFF.